This TCR beta chain stems from a study of shared clonotypes between healthy human individuals. Turning to the study itself: Aged 18 to 49, the donors were two women and a few men. CD4 naive and memory got three plates each, CD8 naive two, CD8 memory one.

The germline V gene encodes CDR1 MDHEN and CDR2 SYDVKM. CDR3 size: 15 residues. The J segment lost 0 bases and the V segment lost 7 bases, leaving 5 bases of the junction unmatched. Libraries were prepared by immunoSEQ multiplex PCR; TCRdb keeps only in-frame clonotypes and omits some of them. The table shows some 660,000 clones, with more than 70% occurring only once. This clone has more than one count but fewer than ten. The TCR sequence derives from a woman in her 30s in good health. The sequencing sample was made of memory CD4+ T cells sorted from blood. Regarding subset: CD45RA-negative fraction. The chain combines TRBV28 with TRBJ2-7; TRBD2 aligns across 11 bases. The CDR3 DNA reads as TGTGCCAGCATAAAGACTAGCGGGAACTCCTACGAGCAGTACTTC. The encoded protein is CASIKTSGNSYEQYF.